This T cell receptor (beta chain) was sequenced in a study of monozygotic twins with inflammatory bowel disease. Broader study findings: Clonotype sharing was lower in IBD patients than healthy twins, most markedly with disease activity. Whether twins were concordant or discordant made no difference to repertoire similarity, possibly from limited power. For IBD, no single strong associated signal or clonotype was supported.

A remark on this clonotype: Its specificity is not known.

Researchers generated cDNA in eight separate reactions per sample. TCRdb re-called the 5' RACE reads, yielding one record per CDR3 amino acid sequence without DNA. The sample includes 350,000 to 500,000 distinct CDR3 sequences. Germline V gene data show CDR1 as MNHEY and CDR2 as SMNVEV (reference sequence). The CDR3 consists of 14 residues. The specimen sequenced was blood. This TCR derives from a human donor with ulcerative colitis or Crohn's disease, or a healthy co-twin of an affected twin (not recorded which). This sequence joins TRBV27 and TRBJ1-5. The CDR3 spells CASSPLYAAGPQHF.